This T cell receptor beta chain derives from a study of shared clonotypes between healthy human individuals. Points from the study as a whole: Generation probabilities were higher for clonotypes shared across all four sorted-subset donors than for unshared ones. Naive CD4 clonotypes overlapped across a few donors at around 4.7%. Sorted-subset samples were not fully sequenced, rarefaction indicated.

V was clipped by 6 bases and J by 0 bases; unmatched bases: 11. Germline V CDR1 and CDR2: MNHEY, SMNVEV (reference sequence). This CDR3 has 17 residues. Original handling: ImmunoSEQ junction-only sequences lacked quality scores, so their filtering differed. The method was immunoSEQ multiplex PCR; TCRdb's version includes in-frame clones alone and lacks a portion of them. V and J calls and clone size follow that table, whereas D and trimming were derived from the DNA. The repertoire holds fewer than 3 million clones, with under 95% as singletons. Details on this clone: What it recognizes is unknown.

The chain carries TRBV27 and TRBJ2-3, with 8 bases fitting TRBD2. The source material was naive CD4+ T cells from PBMCs. This sample's subset: CD45RA+ positively selected. The source is a man in his late teens or twenties in good health. Some clones in this sample may be carry-over from other donors' samples. The CDR3 nucleotides are TGTGCCAGCAGATCACGTCCGACTAGCGCCAGCACAGATACGCAGTATTTT. The encoded protein is CASRSRPTSASTDTQYF.